This T cell receptor beta chain came from a study of blood T cell repertoires in COVID-19. This CDR3 is built from 14 residues. Germline-derived CDR1 and CDR2 are LNHNV and YYDKDF (reference sequence). V shed 3 bases, J shed 9 bases, and the junction held 8 bases outside the gene matches. The repertoire was sequenced with immunoSEQ multiplex PCR; TCRdb's copy has only in-frame clones and lacks some. The data show almost 200,000 clones, less than 90% seen once. The sequence was collected from an older woman with acute or convalescent COVID-19. Sequencing was carried out using peripheral blood. The chain uses TRBV15 and TRBJ2-4, with 7 positions matching TRBD1. The CDR3 sequence: CATSRKTGPGIQYF. DNA for the CDR3: TGTGCCACCAGCAGGAAGACAGGGCCGGGCATTCAGTACTTC.